The clone carrying this TCR beta chain is a singleton in its sample. These data originate in a study of CD8 T cells in Susac syndrome. Germline-derived CDR1 and CDR2 are DFQATT and SNEGSKA (reference sequence). Deletions cut 3 bases from V and 0 bases from J, with 11 bases between. This CDR3 has 14 amino acids. Sequencing of TCR beta was performed on blood CD8+ T cells and on blood CD4+ T cells. All included Susac syndrome patients satisfied recently defined diagnostic criteria for definite or probable disease. Negative magnetic isolation gave CD8+ and CD4+ cells; FACS enriched CD8+ TEMRA. An amount of RNA that ranged from roughly 0.5 to 1 ug was reverse transcribed with random hexamers. Multiplex immunoSEQ PCR targeted 54 Vbeta and 13 Jbeta TCR beta segments. From the immunoSEQ multiplex PCR reads, TCRdb called clonotypes with MiXCR, one entry per CDR3 protein. The sample comprises about 210,000 distinct CDR3 sequences, 85% to 95% of which are singletons, and under 0.2% rests with the top ten.

The sample taken for sequencing was CD4+ T cells from PBMCs. The chain couples TRBV20-1 to TRBJ1-1; D remains unclear. This sequence was found in a human donor with Susac syndrome. DNA for the CDR3: TGCAGTGCTAGTTCCCAGCAAGTGAACACTGAAGCTTTCTTT. Protein sequence: CSASSQQVNTEAFF.